This T cell receptor beta chain was sequenced during a study of T cell repertoires in aging, cancer and after chemotherapy. This clonotype is a singleton in its sample. The antigen remains unidentified. Relative to the germline gene, one junction end is altered; a read error may explain this. A mixed TRB-A/B primer pool amplified rearranged TRB by multiplex touch-down PCR. MiXCR, applied by TCRdb to the multiplex PCR reads, yields one record per CDR3 protein. Altogether just over 1,500 distinct CDR3 sequences are present, about a quarter being singletons, with the ten largest covering 10% to 12%. The length of the CDR3 is 15 residues. CDR1 and CDR2 from the germline V gene are LGHNA and YNFKEQ. General study findings and limits: Immunological memory after chemotherapy cannot be judged from the repertoire data.

The template was genomic DNA from peripheral blood, not RNA. Sample: blood. The chain links TRBV4-2 to TRBJ2-7, with 9 bases that match TRBD2. This receptor was obtained from a human donor with a solid tumor. CDR3 DNA sequence: TGCGCCAGCAGCCAGGGGACTAGCCCAGGGGACGAGCAGTACTTC. It encodes CASSQGTSPGDEQYF.